The present T cell receptor (beta chain) was sequenced within a study of blood T cell repertoires in COVID-19. Study at large: The cDNA or gDNA used as material had been derived from T cells, B-cell-depleted T cells, or PBMCs.

Original handling: Reference gene primer amplification yielded estimated nucleated cell counts. The repertoire was sequenced with immunoSEQ multiplex PCR; TCRdb's copy has only in-frame clones and lacks some. V and J calls and clone size are copied from that table; D and trimming were computed from the DNA. The sample yields fewer than 150,000 clones, more than 70% seen once. Germline CDR1 and CDR2: PRHDT and FYEKMQ (reference sequence). CDR3 length: 15 residues. Trimming removed 0 bases at V and 5 bases at J, with 13 bases between. The TCR sequence derives from a human donor in a cohort sampled during active COVID-19. Sample: peripheral blood. This chain connects TRBV13 to TRBJ1-2; no reliable D call. The CDR3, as DNA: TGTGCCAGCAGCTTAGGGCCCCGGGATCTGTATGGCTACACCTTC. Translated: CASSLGPRDLYGYTF.